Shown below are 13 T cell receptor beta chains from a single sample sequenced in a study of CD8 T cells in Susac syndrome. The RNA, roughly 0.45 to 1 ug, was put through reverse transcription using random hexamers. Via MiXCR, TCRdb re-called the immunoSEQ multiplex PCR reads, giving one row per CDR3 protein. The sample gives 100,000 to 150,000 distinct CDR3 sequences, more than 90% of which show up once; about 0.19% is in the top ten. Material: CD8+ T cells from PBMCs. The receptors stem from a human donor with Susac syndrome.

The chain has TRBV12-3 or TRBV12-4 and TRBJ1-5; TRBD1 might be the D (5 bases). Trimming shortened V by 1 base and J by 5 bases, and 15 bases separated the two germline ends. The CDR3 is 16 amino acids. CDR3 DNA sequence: TGTGCCAGCAGTTTAGGGAGGGGCACCGGGGATCAGCCCCAGCATTTT. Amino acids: CASSLGRGTGDQPQHF.

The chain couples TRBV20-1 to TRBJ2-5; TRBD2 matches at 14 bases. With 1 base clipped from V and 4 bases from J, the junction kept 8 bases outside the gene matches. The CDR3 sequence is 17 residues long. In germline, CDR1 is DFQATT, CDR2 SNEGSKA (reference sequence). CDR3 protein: CSARGWGLAGVGETQYF. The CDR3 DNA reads TGCAGTGCTAGAGGGTGGGGACTAGCGGGAGTAGGAGAGACCCAGTACTTC.

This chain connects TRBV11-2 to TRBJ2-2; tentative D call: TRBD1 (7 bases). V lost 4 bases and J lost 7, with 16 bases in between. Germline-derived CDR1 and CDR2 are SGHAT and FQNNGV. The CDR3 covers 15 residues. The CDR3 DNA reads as TGTGCCAGCAGCTCTTCGCAGGGGGAGGACGGGGAGCTGTTTTTT. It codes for CASSSSQGEDGELFF.

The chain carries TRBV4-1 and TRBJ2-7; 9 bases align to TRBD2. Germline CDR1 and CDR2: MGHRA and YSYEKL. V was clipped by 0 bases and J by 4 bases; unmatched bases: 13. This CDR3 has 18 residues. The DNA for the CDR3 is TGCGCCAGCAGCCAAGACCCAGTAAATGCGGGAGGGCGGTACGAGCAGTACTTC. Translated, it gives CASSQDPVNAGGRYEQYF.

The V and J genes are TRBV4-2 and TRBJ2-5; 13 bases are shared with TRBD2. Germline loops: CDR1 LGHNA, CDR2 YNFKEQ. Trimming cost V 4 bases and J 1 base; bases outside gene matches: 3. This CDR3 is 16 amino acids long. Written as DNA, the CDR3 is TGTGCCAGCAGCCCATGGACTAGCGGGGGCCAAGAGACCCAGTACTTC. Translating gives CASSPWTSGGQETQYF.

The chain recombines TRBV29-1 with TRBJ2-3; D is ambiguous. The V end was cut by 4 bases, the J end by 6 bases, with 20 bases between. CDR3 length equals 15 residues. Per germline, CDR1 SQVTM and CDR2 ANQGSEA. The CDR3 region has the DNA TGCAGCGTTGTTCCCGTCTCTTTGATGATGGATACGCAGTATTTT. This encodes CSVVPVSLMMDTQYF.

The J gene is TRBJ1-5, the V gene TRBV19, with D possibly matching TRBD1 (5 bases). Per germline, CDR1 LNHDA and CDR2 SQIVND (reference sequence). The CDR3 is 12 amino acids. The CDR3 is CAGGVGNQPQHF. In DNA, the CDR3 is TGTGCGGGGGGGGTTGGCAATCAGCCCCAGCATTTT.

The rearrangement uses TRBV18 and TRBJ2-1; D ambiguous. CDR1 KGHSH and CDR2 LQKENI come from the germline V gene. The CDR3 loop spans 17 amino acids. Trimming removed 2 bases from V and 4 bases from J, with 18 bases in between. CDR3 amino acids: CASSPGYPRQEYNEQFF. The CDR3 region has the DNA TGTGCCAGCTCACCAGGATATCCCCGCCAGGAATACAATGAGCAGTTCTTC. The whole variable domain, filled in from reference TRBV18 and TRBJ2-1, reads NAGVMQNPRHLVRRRGQEARLRCSPMKGHSHVYWYRQLPEEGLKFMVYLQKENIIDESGMPKERFSAEFPKEGPSILRIQQVVRGDSAAYFCASSPGYPRQEYNEQFFGPGTRLTVL.

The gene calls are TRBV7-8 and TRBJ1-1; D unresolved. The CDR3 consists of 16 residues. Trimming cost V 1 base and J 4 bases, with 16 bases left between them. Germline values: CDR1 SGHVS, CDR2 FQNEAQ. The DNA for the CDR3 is TGTGCCAGCAGCTTAGTTCCCCAAGGGCTAGGCACTGAAGCTTTCTTT. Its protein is CASSLVPQGLGTEAFF.

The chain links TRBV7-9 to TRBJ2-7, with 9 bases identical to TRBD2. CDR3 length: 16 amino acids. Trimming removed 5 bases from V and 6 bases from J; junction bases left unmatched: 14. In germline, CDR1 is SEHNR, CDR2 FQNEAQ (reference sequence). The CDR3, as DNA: TGTGCCAGCAGCCCCCGAGGGGTAGCGGGAGTGACCGAGCAGTACTTC. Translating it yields CASSPRGVAGVTEQYF.

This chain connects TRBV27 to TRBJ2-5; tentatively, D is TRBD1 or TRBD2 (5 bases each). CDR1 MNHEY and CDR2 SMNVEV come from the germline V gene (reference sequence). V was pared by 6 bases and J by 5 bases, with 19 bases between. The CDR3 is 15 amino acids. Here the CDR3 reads CASRKGTPSAETQYF. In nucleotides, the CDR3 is TGTGCCAGCAGGAAAGGGACCCCGAGCGCGGAGACCCAGTACTTC.

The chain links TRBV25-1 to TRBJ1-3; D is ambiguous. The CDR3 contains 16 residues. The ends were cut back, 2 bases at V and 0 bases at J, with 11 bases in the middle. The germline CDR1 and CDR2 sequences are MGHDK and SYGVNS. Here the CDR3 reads CASSETTGSSGNTIYF. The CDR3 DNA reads TGTGCCAGCAGTGAAACTACGGGGAGCTCTGGAAACACCATATATTTT.

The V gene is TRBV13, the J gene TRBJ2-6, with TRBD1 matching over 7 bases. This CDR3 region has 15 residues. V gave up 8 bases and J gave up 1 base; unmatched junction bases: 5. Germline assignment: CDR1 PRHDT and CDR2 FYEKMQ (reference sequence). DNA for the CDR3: TGTGCCAGCGCCCCAGGGGGTTCTGGGGCCAACGTCCTGACTTTC. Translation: CASAPGGSGANVLTF. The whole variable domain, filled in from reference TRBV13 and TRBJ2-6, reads AAGVIQSPRHLIKEKRETATLKCYPIPRHDTVYWYQQGPGQDPQFLISFYEKMQSDKGSIPDRFSAQQFSDYHSELNMSSLELGDSALYFCASAPGGSGANVLTFGAGSRLTVL.